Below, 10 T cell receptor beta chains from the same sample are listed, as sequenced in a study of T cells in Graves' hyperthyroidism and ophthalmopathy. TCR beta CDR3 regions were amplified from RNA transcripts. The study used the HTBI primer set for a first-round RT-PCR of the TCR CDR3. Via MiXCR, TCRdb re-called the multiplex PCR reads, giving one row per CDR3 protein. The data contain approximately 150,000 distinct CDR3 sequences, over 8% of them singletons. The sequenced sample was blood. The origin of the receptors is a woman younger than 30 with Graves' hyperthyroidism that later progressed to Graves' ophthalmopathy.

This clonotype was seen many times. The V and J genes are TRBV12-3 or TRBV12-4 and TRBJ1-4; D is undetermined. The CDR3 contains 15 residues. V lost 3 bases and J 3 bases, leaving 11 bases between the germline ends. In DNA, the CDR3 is TGTGCCAGCAGTTTTTTGGGCCCACCTAATGAAAAACTGTTTTTT. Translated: CASSFLGPPNEKLFF.

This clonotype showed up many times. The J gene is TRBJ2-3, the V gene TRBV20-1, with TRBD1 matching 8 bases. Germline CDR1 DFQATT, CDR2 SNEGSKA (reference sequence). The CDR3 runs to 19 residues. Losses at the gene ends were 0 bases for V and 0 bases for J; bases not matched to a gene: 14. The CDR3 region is CSARDFQARGRLSTDTQYF. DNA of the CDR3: TGCAGTGCTAGAGATTTTCAGGCCAGGGGGCGCTTAAGCACAGATACGCAGTATTTT.

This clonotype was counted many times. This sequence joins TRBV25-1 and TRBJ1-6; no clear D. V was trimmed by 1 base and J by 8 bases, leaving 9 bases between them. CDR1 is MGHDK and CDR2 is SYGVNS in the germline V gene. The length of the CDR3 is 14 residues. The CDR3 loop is CASSESLEYSPLHF. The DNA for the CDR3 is TGTGCCAGCAGTGAATCCCTGGAGTATTCACCCCTCCACTTT. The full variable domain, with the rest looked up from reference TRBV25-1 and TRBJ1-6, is EADIYQTPRYLVIGTGKKITLECSQTMGHDKMYWYQQDPGMELHLIHYSYGVNSTEKGDLSSESTVSRIRTEHFPLTLESARPSHTSQYLCASSESLEYSPLHFGNGTRLTVT.

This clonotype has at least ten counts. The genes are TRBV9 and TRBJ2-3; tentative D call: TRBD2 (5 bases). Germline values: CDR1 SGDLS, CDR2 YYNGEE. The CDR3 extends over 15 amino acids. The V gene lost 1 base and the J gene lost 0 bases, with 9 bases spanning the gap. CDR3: CASSVRAESTDTQYF. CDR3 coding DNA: TGTGCCAGCAGCGTACGAGCGGAGAGCACAGATACGCAGTATTTT.

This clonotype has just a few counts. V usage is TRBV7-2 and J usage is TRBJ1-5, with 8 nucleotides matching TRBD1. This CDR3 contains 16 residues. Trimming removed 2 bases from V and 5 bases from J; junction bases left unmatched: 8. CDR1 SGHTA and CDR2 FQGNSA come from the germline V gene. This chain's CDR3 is CASSLRGDRQDQPQHF. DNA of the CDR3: TGTGCCAGCAGCTTAAGGGGGGACAGGCAGGATCAGCCCCAGCATTTT. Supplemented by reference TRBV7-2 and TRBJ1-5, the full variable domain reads GAGVSQSPSNKVTEKGKDVELRCDPISGHTALYWYRQSLGQGLEFLIYFQGNSAPDKSGLPSDRFSAERTGGSVSTLTIQRTQQEDSAVYLCASSLRGDRQDQPQHFGDGTRLSIL.

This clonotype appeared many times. CDR3 nucleotide sequence: TGTGCCAGCAGTCCTAGCGGGACAGTTGCACATGAGCAGTTCTTC. It encodes CASSPSGTVAHEQFF. The chain recombines TRBV2 with TRBJ2-1, with 9 bases fitting TRBD2. J was trimmed by 8 bases and V by 5 bases; bases with no gene match: 10. Germline CDR1 and CDR2: SNHLY and FYNNEI. There are 15 residues in the CDR3.

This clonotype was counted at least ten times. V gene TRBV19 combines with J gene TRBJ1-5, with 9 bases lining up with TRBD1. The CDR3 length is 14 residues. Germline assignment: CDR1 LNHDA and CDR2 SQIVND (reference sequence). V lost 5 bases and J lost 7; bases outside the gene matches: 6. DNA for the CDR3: TGTGCCAGTAGTTCGACAGGGGGAGGGCAGCCCCAGCATTTT. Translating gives CASSSTGGGQPQHF.

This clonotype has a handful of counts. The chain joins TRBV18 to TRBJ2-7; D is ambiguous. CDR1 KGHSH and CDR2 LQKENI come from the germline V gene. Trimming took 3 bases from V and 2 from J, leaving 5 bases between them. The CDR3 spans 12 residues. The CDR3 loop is CASSPGAYEQYF. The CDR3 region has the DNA TGTGCCAGCTCACCGGGCGCCTACGAGCAGTACTTC. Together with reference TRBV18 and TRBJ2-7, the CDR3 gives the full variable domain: NAGVMQNPRHLVRRRGQEARLRCSPMKGHSHVYWYRQLPEEGLKFMVYLQKENIIDESGMPKERFSAEFPKEGPSILRIQQVVRGDSAAYFCASSPGAYEQYFGPGTRLTVT.

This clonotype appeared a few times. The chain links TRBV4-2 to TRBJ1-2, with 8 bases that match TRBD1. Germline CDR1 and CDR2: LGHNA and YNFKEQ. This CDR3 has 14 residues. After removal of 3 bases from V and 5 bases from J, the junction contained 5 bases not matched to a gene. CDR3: CASSQRQGIYGYTF. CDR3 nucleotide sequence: TGTGCCAGCAGCCAGAGACAGGGGATATATGGCTACACCTTC.

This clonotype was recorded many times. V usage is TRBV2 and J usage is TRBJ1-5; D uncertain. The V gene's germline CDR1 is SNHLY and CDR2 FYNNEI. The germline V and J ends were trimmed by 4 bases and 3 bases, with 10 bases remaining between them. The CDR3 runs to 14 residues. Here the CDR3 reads CASSVEGVNQPQHF. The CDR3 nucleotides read TGTGCCAGCAGTGTGGAGGGCGTCAATCAGCCCCAGCATTTT.